This T cell receptor (beta chain) is from a study of control samples from healthy donors and cancer patients. Sequencing used immunoSEQ multiplex PCR; TCRdb keeps in-frame clones, though not all of them. Among some 200,000 clones listed, around 93% were seen once. This CDR3 is built from 17 residues. V dropped 5 bases and J dropped 6; count of bases not matched to a gene: 16. CDR1 and CDR2 (germline): KGHSH, LQKENI. The receptor was isolated from a man between 18 and 29 years old in good health. Sequencing was done on a sample of blood. V gene TRBV18 combines with J gene TRBJ2-3; 8 bases agree with TRBD1. The chain's CDR3 is CASSSVYQGARGDTQYF. The DNA of the CDR3 is TGTGCCAGCTCATCCGTCTACCAGGGGGCCAGGGGGGATACGCAGTATTTT.